This is a list of T cell receptor beta chains from one sample in a study of blood T cell repertoires in COVID-19. Assay used: immunoSEQ multiplex PCR; TCRdb lists only in-frame clones, some missing. The data contain a few hundred thousand clones, 87% of them singletons. Sequencing used PBMCs or T cells enriched from blood (not recorded which). The receptors derive from a woman aged 30 to 39 who had recovered from COVID-19. Each CDR3 is given without its conserved first and last residue.

j_call v_call cdr3_aa
TRBJ1-2 TRBV5-1 ASTQDSGRYGYT
TRBJ2-1 TRBV5-1 ASSLGSGGTYNEQF
TRBJ2-7 TRBV27 ASSPSGGRSYEQY
TRBJ1-3 TRBV4-2 ASSQDWRTGGSGNTIY
TRBJ2-7 TRBV13 ASSSRTSGGSDAYEQY
TRBJ2-2 TRBV9 ASSVGGRATGELF
TRBJ1-1 TRBV6-5 ASSYSTGTEAF
TRBJ1-2 TRBV6-5 ASSYERNYGYT
TRBJ1-1 TRBV7-9 ASSPRSNTEAF
TRBJ2-3 TRBV6-5 ASSRGTDTQY
TRBJ1-1 TRBV20-1 SASRDSEAF
TRBJ1-5 TRBV10-2 ASRDPGGPINQPQH
TRBJ1-1 TRBV10-3 AISESKPNPDLANTEAF
TRBJ1-1 TRBV19 ASSATWNTEAF
TRBJ2-5 TRBV27 ASSRTGQETQY
TRBJ1-1 TRBV4-3 ASGGDVRAF
TRBJ1-5 TRBV6-4 ASSVGPGQPQH
TRBJ1-2 TRBV2 ASSGAGTGPRGGYT
TRBJ1-1 TRBV29-1 SVKTGTDTEAF